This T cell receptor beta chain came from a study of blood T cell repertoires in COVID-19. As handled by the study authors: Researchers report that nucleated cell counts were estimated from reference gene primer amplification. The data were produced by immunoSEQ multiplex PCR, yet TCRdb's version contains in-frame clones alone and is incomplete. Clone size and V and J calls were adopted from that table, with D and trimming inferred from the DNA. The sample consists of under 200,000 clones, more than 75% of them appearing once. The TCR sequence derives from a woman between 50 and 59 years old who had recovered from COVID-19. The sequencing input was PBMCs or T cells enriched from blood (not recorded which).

DNA for the CDR3: TGTGCCAGCAAAAGAACAGGGGGCCGAACTGAAGCTTTCTTT. Translated: CASKRTGGRTEAFF. The gene calls are TRBV6-5 and TRBJ1-1; 9 bases fit TRBD1. The germline V gene has CDR1 MNHEY and CDR2 SVGAGI. J was trimmed by 5 bases and V by 7 bases; bases with no gene match: 8. CDR3 length: 14 amino acids.